The source of this TCR beta chain is a study of blood T cells in healthy people across ages. Alongside a J-beta primer mix, a sample-barcoded 5' primer served in a second PCR lasting 7 to 11 cycles. One entry per CDR3 protein, called by TCRdb with MiXCR from the 5' RACE reads. The sample records some 940,000 distinct CDR3 sequences, just under 30% being singletons. The CDR3 is 12 residues long. Trimming took off 7 bases at V and 8 bases at J, with 13 bases between the two ends. The germline V gene encodes CDR1 SGHRS and CDR2 YFSETQ. In its sample, this clonotype was seen a few times. These same data were also listed under a study on T cells of mothers and their children.

Sequenced: blood. The genes are TRBV5-1 and TRBJ2-1; the D is unclear. This sequence originates from a woman in her thirties or forties in good health. Here the CDR3 reads CASGSTIHEQFF. Here the CDR3 DNA reads TGCGCCAGCGGCAGTACTATCCATGAGCAGTTCTTC.